This T cell receptor beta chain derives from a study of cytotoxic CD8 clonotypes in ibrutinib-treated CLL. The intended depth for sequencing was 1 in 200,000 to 1 in 1 million T cells. This table comes from immunoSEQ multiplex PCR, and its TCRdb copy is limited to in-frame clones, with some not included. The sample has 60,000 to 95,000 clones; 83% are singletons. A word on this clone: The antigen remains unidentified.

General observations from the study: Clonotypes that were public were uncommon, and they contracted or stayed stable on treatment.

The V and J ends lost 0 bases and 0 bases respectively, with 12 bases between them. CDR1 is GTSNPN and CDR2 is SVGIG in the germline V gene (reference sequence). CDR3 size: 16 residues. This receptor was obtained from a human donor with chronic lymphocytic leukemia. The chain employs TRBV30 and TRBJ2-4; no definite D call. Sequencing used PBMCs, obtained after 24 months of ibrutinib treatment. The CDR3 here is CAWSVRVTLAKNIQYF. The DNA of the CDR3 is TGTGCCTGGAGTGTACGGGTCACTTTAGCCAAAAACATTCAGTACTTC. The variable domain in full, with the rest retrieved from reference TRBV30 and TRBJ2-4, is SQTIHQWPATLVQPVGSPLSLECTVEGTSNPNLYWYRQAAGRGLQLLFYSVGIGQISSEVPQNLSASRPQDRQFILSSKKLLLSDSGFYLCAWSVRVTLAKNIQYFGAGTRLSVL.